This TCR beta chain was captured by sequencing in a study of T-cell reconstitution after alpha-beta-depleted transplantation in children. Germline lookup yields CDR1 DFQATT and CDR2 SNEGSKA (reference sequence). There are 14 residues in the CDR3. J gave up 0 bases and V 6 bases, and 5 bases lay outside the gene matches. The library targeted TCRbeta and was prepared with unique molecular identifiers. MiXCR, applied by TCRdb to the PCR reads, yields one record per CDR3 protein. In the table there are about 440,000 distinct CDR3 sequences, about 40% of which are singletons. This TCR came from a girl aged 2-10 years with aplastic anemia, due to receive a stem cell transplant. The source material was PBMCs, sampled before TCRalphabeta/CD19-depleted stem cell transplant. The chain combines TRBV20-1 with TRBJ2-1, with 7 bases matching TRBD2. The CDR3 DNA sequence: TGCAGTGCGGGGAGGGGTAGCTCCTACAATGAGCAGTTCTTC. Translation: CSAGRGSSYNEQFF.